The 3 T cell receptor delta chains below all came from one sample that was sequenced in a study of γδ T cells in repeated Plasmodium falciparum infection. Flow sorting of PBMC yielded separate Vgamma9/Vdelta2+ and Vdelta2-negative gammadelta T cell populations for bulk repertoire analysis. TCRdb re-called clones from the multiplex PCR reads using CATT. The data show approximately 50,000 delta-chain clones, with around 2% seen just once and 24% held by the top ten. Sequencing input: gamma-delta T cells from blood. The receptor source for this set is a pool of human donors (malaria-infected and uninfected, not separated).

In its sample, this clone was seen a few times. One base separates it from a far larger clone, so it is likely a read error. Other DNA sequences within the sample encode an identical CDR3. The chain carries TRDV1 and TRDJ1; 11 nucleotides align to TRDD3. Germline assignment: CDR1 TSWWSYY and CDR2 QGS. CDR3 length: 27 residues. This CDR3 is CALGEVRAYHRPSVGGYASAYTDKLIF. In DNA, the CDR3 is TGTGCTCTTGGGGAAGTAAGGGCCTACCACCGTCCCTCTGTTGGGGGATACGCTTCTGCCTACACCGATAAGCTCATCTTT.

This clone was counted only a few times. The protein held in TCRdb is that of a much larger clone and does not match this DNA's translation at residue 13, likely because of a read error; the protein shown is translated from the DNA. The chain joins TRDV3 to TRDJ1, with 9 bases that match TRDD3. The CDR3 runs 21 residues. CDR1 is TVYSNPD, CDR2 GDNSRS, per germline (reference sequence). V lost 3 bases, J lost 8 bases, and 34 bases stayed unmatched. The CDR3 sequence: CAFQTPFLFLSPRGILGKLIF. The CDR3 region has the DNA TGTGCCTTCCAAACTCCCTTCCTCTTCCTTTCGCCTCGGGGGATACTAGGGAAACTCATCTTT. Using reference TRDV3 and TRDJ1 for the parts outside the CDR3, the full variable domain is CDKVTQSSPDQTVASGSEVVLLCTYDTVYSNPDLFWYRIRPDYSFQFVFYGDNSRSEGADFTQGRFSVKHILTQKAFHLVISPVRTEDSATYYCAFQTPFLFLSPRGILGKLIFGKGTRVTVEP.

This clone has a count of ten or more. With only one base between it and a far larger clone, this is likely a read error. Other DNA sequences of this sample code for an identical CDR3. The CDR3 region is CACDTVIPYSDWGIGTNYTDKLIF. CDR3 in DNA: TGTGCCTGCGACACCGTTATCCCTTACTCAGACTGGGGGATAGGAACGAATTACACCGATAAACTCATCTTT. The J gene is TRDJ1, the V gene TRDV2; 11 bases map to TRDD3. The germline gives CDR1 GEAIGNYY, CDR2 EKD. CDR3 size: 24 residues.